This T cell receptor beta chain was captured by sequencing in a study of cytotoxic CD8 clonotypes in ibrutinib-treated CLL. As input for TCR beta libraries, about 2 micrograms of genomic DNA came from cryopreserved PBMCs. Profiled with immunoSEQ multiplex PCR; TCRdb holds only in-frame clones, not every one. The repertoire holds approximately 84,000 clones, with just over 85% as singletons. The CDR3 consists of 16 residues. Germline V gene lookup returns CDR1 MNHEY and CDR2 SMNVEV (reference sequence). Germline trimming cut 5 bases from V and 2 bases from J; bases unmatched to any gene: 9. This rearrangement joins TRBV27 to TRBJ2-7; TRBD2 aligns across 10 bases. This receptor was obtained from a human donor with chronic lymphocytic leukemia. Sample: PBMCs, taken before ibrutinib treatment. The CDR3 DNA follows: TGTGCCAGCAGTGCGAGCGGGAGGGCCAAACCCTACGAGCAGTACTTC. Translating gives CASSASGRAKPYEQYF.